This is a list of T cell receptor beta chains from one sample in a study of graft-versus-host responses after intestinal transplantation. Data came from immunoSEQ multiplex PCR; TCRdb stores just in-frame clones and leaves some out. The repertoire holds around 38,000 clones, with about four fifths as singletons. The sequenced sample was PBMCs, obtained about 1,000 days after transplant. Receptors were obtained from a human patient who received an intestinal transplant, so some T cells may come from the graft donor. Both conserved end residues are part of each CDR3. D genes are given only for firm matches. Size tells how often a clone was seen (once, few, many) or the class of an expanded clone, and some rows leave it out.

clone size: .
V gene: TRBV4-1
D gene: TRBD2
J gene: TRBJ2-7
CDR3 DNA: TGCGCCAGCAGCCTTTTACCGGGACTAGGGTACGAGCAGTACTTC
CDR3 protein: CASSLLPGLGYEQYF

clone size: once
V gene: TRBV2
D gene: TRBD1
J gene: TRBJ1-1
CDR3 DNA: TGTGCCAGCAGCGTTAGACAGGGGTCCACTGAAGCTTTCTTT
CDR3 protein: CASSVRQGSTEAFF

clone size: .
V gene: TRBV11-2
D gene: TRBD1
J gene: TRBJ2-3
CDR3 DNA: TGTGCCAGCAGGTTACAGGGGGCAGATACGCAGTATTTT
CDR3 protein: CASRLQGADTQYF

clone size: .
V gene: TRBV6-6
D gene: .
J gene: TRBJ2-5
CDR3 DNA: TGTGCCAGCAGTTACTCCTCGGGGGGCCAGACCCAGTACTTC
CDR3 protein: CASSYSSGGQTQYF

clone size: few
V gene: TRBV6-5
D gene: TRBD1
J gene: TRBJ1-4
CDR3 DNA: TGTGCCAGCAGCCAGGACAGGACCTATGAAAAACTGTTTTTT
CDR3 protein: CASSQDRTYEKLFF

clone size: .
V gene: TRBV6-1
D gene: .
J gene: TRBJ1-1
CDR3 DNA: TGTGCCAGCGGGGCTCCCGGGATCTTGAACACTGAAGCTTTCTTT
CDR3 protein: CASGAPGILNTEAFF

clone size: .
V gene: TRBV2
D gene: .
J gene: TRBJ1-3
CDR3 DNA: TGTGCCACCGGACCACGGGGGGGCTCTGGAAACACCATATATTTT
CDR3 protein: CATGPRGGSGNTIYF

clone size: .
V gene: TRBV18
D gene: TRBD1
J gene: TRBJ1-1
CDR3 DNA: TGTGCCAGCTCACCCCGTAAGTGGACAGGGGGAGCGTCTGAAGCTTTCTTT
CDR3 protein: CASSPRKWTGGASEAFF

clone size: .
V gene: TRBV11-3
D gene: .
J gene: TRBJ2-3
CDR3 DNA: TGTGCCAGCAGCTTACGAGGGGCCAGCACAGATACGCAGTATTTT
CDR3 protein: CASSLRGASTDTQYF

clone size: .
V gene: TRBV7-2
D gene: .
J gene: TRBJ2-2
CDR3 DNA: TGTGCCAGCAGCCCTCGTGTTGGCGGGGAGCTGTTTTTT
CDR3 protein: CASSPRVGGELFF